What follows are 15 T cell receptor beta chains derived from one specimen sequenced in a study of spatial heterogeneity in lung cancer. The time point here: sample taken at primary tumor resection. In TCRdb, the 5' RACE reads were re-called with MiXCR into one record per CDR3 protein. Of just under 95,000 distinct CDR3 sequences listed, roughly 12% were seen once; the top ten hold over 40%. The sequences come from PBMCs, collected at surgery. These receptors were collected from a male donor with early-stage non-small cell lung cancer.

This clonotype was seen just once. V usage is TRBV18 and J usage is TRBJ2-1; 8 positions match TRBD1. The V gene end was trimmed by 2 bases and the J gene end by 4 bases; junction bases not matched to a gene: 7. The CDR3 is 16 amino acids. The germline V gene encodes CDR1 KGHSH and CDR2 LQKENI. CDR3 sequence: CASSPSQGAIYNEQFF. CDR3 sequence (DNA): TGTGCCAGCTCACCATCTCAGGGGGCGATTTACAATGAGCAGTTCTTC.

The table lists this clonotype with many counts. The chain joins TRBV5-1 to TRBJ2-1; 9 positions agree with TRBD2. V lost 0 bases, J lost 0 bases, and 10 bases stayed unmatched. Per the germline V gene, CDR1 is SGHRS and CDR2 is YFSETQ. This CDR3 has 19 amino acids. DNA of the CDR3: TGCGCCAGCAGCTTGGAGAGACTAGCGGCCTTAAGCTCCTACAATGAGCAGTTCTTC. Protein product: CASSLERLAALSSYNEQFF.

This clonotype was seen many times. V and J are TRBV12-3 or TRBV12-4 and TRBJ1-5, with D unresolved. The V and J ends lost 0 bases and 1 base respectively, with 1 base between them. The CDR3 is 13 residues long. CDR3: CASSLASNQPQHF. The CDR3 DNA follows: TGTGCCAGCAGTTTAGCGAGCAATCAGCCCCAGCATTTT.

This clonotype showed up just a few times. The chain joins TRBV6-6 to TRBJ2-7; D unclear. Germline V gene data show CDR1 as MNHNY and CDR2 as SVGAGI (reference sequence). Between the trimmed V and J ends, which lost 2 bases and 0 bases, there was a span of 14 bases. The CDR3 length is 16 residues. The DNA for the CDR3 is TGTGCCAGCAGTTACCCCCTTGCAGGAAACTCCTACGAGCAGTACTTC. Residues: CASSYPLAGNSYEQYF.

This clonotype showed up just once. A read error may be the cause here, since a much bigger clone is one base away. Here the CDR3 reads CASSSGTRVLETQYF. The DNA of the CDR3 is TGTGCCAGCAGCTCCGGGACTAGGGTACTAGAGACCCAGTACTTC. The genes are TRBV7-2 and TRBJ2-5; 8 bases align to TRBD2. Germline values: CDR1 SGHTA, CDR2 FQGNSA. The CDR3 is 15 residues long. Trimming at V came to 4 bases and at J to 4 bases, leaving 8 bases not matched to a gene.

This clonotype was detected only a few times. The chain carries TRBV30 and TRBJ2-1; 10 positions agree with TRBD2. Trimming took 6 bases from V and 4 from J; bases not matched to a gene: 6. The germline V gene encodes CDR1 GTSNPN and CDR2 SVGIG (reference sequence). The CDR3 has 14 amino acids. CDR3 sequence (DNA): TGTGCCTGCAATACAGCGGGAGGGTACAATGAGCAGTTCTTC. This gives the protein CACNTAGGYNEQFF.

CDR3 in amino acids: CASSLGGTSAYNEQFF. The CDR3 DNA follows: TGTGCCAGCAGCTTAGGCGGGACTAGCGCCTACAATGAGCAGTTCTTC. The chain joins TRBV11-3 to TRBJ2-1; 10 bases align to TRBD2. J gave up 2 bases and V 1 base, and 2 bases lay outside the gene matches. The CDR3 runs to 16 residues. Germline V lookup: CDR1 SGHNT, CDR2 YENEEA.

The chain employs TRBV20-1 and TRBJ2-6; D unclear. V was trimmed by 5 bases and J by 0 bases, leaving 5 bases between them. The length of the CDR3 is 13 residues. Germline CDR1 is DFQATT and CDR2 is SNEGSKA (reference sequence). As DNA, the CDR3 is TGCAGTGCTCCCGTCTCTGGGGCCAACGTCCTGACTTTC. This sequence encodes CSAPVSGANVLTF.

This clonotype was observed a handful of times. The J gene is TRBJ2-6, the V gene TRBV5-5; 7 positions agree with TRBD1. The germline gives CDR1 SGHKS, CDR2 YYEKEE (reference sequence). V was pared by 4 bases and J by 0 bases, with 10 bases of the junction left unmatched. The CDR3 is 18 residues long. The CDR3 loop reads CASSPRDSKFSGANVLTF. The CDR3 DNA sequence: TGTGCCAGCAGCCCCCGGGACAGTAAATTCTCTGGGGCCAACGTCCTGACTTTC.

CDR3 region: CSVETSGSYEQYF. CDR3 sequence (DNA): TGCAGCGTTGAGACTAGCGGGAGCTACGAGCAGTACTTC. The V gene is TRBV29-1, the J gene TRBJ2-7, with 12 bases lining up with TRBD2. CDR3 length: 13 residues. J lost 3 bases, V lost 3 bases, and 0 bases had no gene match. Germline V lookup: CDR1 SQVTM, CDR2 ANQGSEA.

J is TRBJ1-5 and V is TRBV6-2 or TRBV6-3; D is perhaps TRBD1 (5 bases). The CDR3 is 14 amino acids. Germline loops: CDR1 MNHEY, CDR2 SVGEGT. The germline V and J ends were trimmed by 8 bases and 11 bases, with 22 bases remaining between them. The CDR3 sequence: CASVKDTLGGAQHF. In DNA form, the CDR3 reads TGTGCCAGCGTAAAGGACACCCTCGGTGGGGCCCAGCATTTT.

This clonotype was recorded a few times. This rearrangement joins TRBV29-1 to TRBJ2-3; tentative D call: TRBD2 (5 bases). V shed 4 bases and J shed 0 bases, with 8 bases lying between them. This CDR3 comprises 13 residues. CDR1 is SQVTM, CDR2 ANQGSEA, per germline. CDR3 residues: CSVAERSTDTQYF. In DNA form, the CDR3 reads TGCAGCGTTGCTGAGCGGAGCACAGATACGCAGTATTTT.

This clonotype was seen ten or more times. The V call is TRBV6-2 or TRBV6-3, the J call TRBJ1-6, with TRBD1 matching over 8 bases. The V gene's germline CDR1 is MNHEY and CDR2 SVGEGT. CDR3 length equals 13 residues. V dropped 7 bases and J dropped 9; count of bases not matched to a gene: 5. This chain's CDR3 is CASTDRGISPLHF. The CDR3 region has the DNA TGTGCCAGCACTGACAGGGGAATTTCACCCCTCCACTTT.

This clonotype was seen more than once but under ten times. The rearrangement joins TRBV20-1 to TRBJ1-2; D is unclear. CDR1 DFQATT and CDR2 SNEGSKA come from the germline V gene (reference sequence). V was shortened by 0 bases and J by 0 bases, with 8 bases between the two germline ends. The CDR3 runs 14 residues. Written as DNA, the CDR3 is TGCAGTGCTAGAGATCACCGACCTAACTATGGCTACACCTTC. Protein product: CSARDHRPNYGYTF.

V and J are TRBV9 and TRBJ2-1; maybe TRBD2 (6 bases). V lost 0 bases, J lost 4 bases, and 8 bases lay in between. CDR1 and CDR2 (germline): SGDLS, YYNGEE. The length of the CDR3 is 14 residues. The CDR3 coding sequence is TGTGCCAGCAGCGTAGGCGGGGTTTACAATGAGCAGTTCTTC. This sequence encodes CASSVGGVYNEQFF.